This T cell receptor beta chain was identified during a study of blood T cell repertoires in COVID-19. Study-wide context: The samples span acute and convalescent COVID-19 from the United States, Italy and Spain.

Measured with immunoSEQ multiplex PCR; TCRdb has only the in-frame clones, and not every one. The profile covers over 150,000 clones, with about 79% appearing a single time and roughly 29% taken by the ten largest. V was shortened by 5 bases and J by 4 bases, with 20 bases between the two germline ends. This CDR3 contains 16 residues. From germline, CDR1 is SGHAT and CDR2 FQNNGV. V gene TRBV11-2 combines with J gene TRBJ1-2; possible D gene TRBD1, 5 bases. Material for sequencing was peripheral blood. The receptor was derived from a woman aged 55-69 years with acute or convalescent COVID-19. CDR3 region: CASSLSGTQGLYGYTF. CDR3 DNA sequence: TGTGCCAGCAGCCTCTCCGGGACTCAAGGGCTCTATGGCTACACCTTC.